Here is one T cell receptor beta chain with its context. Cycle 7 day 1, cycle 4 day 1, and baseline were the timepoints at which blood was sampled. The repertoire was sequenced with immunoSEQ multiplex PCR; TCRdb's copy has only in-frame clones and lacks some. The sample yields about 69,000 clones, roughly 90% seen once. The data were taken from a study of OX40 agonist ivuxolimab in advanced cancers. Turning to the study itself: While on treatment, patients had intravenous ivuxolimab at 0.01 to 10 mg/kg every 2 weeks. Prior checkpoint blockade (anti-PD-1, anti-PD-L1 or anti-CTLA-4) was permitted; around 37% had it.

CDR3 length equals 15 residues. CDR1 is SGHTA and CDR2 is FQGNSA in the germline V gene. Trimming cost V 5 bases and J 2 bases, with 13 bases left between them. The sequences come from CD4+ or CD8+ T cells sorted from blood, collected in a trial of the OX40 agonist ivuxolimab. This sequence joins TRBV7-2 and TRBJ1-5; perhaps TRBD1 as D (6 bases). This clonotype was sampled from an adult with an advanced solid tumor such as melanoma, head and neck, liver or kidney cancer. CDR3 sequence reads: CASSQSAGGNQPQHF. CDR3 nucleotide sequence: TGTGCCAGCAGCCAAAGCGCAGGGGGCAATCAGCCCCAGCATTTT.